The 13 T cell receptor beta chains below all came from one sample that was sequenced in a study of T cell clones after liver transplantation. Generated by immunoSEQ multiplex PCR, the TCRdb table keeps only in-frame clones and is missing some. The sample includes several thousand clones, approximately 80% of them seen just once. The sample in question was CD8+ T cells from blood, obtained 46 months after liver transplant. The source is a human patient who received a liver transplant. A share of the T cells may be of graft donor origin.

This clone appeared a few times. The rearrangement joins TRBV27 to TRBJ1-5; TRBD1 aligns across 7 bases. The CDR3 length is 13 residues. Germline CDR1 MNHEY, CDR2 SMNVEV (reference sequence). Germline trimming cut 5 bases from V and 5 bases from J; bases unmatched to any gene: 3. CDR3 bases: TGTGCCAGCAGTACAGGGGATTATCAGCCCCAGCATTTT. The encoded protein is CASSTGDYQPQHF.

The chain joins TRBV27 to TRBJ2-2, with 11 nucleotides matching TRBD2. The J segment lost 3 bases and the V segment lost 3 bases, leaving 3 bases of the junction unmatched. CDR1 and CDR2 from the germline V gene are MNHEY and SMNVEV (reference sequence). The CDR3 loop spans 16 amino acids. The CDR3 DNA follows: TGTGCCAGCAGTTTGGGGACTAGCGGTTACACCGGGGAGCTGTTTTTT. Translation gives CASSLGTSGYTGELFF.

The gene calls are TRBV27 and TRBJ2-1; TRBD1 matches 8 bases. V dropped 2 bases and J dropped 6; count of bases not matched to a gene: 0. Germline loops: CDR1 MNHEY, CDR2 SMNVEV (reference sequence). CDR3 length equals 13 residues. The CDR3 loop is CASSLGTGNEQFF. As DNA, the CDR3 is TGTGCCAGCAGTTTAGGGACAGGCAATGAGCAGTTCTTC.

The chain uses TRBV10-3 and TRBJ1-2; no clear D gene. This CDR3 is built from 12 residues. Deletions cut 2 bases from V and 3 bases from J, with 4 bases between. Germline CDR1 and CDR2: ENHRY and SYGVKD. In DNA form, the CDR3 reads TGTGCCATCAGTGAGGGAGACTATGGCTACACCTTC. It specifies CAISEGDYGYTF.

The V gene is TRBV23-1, the J gene TRBJ2-6; D gene uncertain. TRBV23-1 qualifies as an ORF whose function is uncertain. Trimming removed 5 bases at V and 5 bases at J, with 16 bases between. There are 16 residues in the CDR3. CDR3 coding DNA: TGCGCCAGCAGTAGCACGCAACAAAGTCGGGCCAACGTCCTGACTTTC. This sequence encodes CASSSTQQSRANVLTF.

V gene TRBV19 combines with J gene TRBJ2-3; D may be TRBD1 (5 bases). Trimming shortened V by 1 base and J by 2 bases, and 13 bases separated the two germline ends. This CDR3 is built from 16 residues. Germline CDR1 reads LNHDA; CDR2 reads SQIVND (reference sequence). This chain's CDR3 is CASSIGRGHPTDTQYF. CDR3 nucleotide sequence: TGTGCCAGTAGTATAGGTAGGGGCCATCCCACAGATACGCAGTATTTT.

The rearrangement links TRBV6-5 to TRBJ2-7; 9 nucleotides match TRBD1. Trimming at V came to 2 bases and at J to 5 bases, leaving 7 bases not matched to a gene. Germline CDR1 and CDR2: MNHEY and SVGAGI. The CDR3 is 15 residues long. CDR3 in amino acids: CASSYQGQGPDEQYF. The DNA of the CDR3 is TGTGCCAGCAGTTACCAGGGACAGGGTCCCGACGAGCAGTACTTC.

The chain is built from TRBV6-1 and TRBJ1-1, with 7 bases matching TRBD1. The length of the CDR3 is 15 residues. J gave up 4 bases and V 6 bases, and 11 bases lay outside the gene matches. Germline values: CDR1 MNHNS, CDR2 SASEGT. The CDR3 region has the DNA TGTGCCAGCAGGGCCGGGACAGCAACGGGCACTGAAGCTTTCTTT. Translation: CASRAGTATGTEAFF.

V is TRBV6-4 and J is TRBJ1-1, with D possibly being TRBD1 (6 bases). The CDR3 spans 14 residues. The germline V gene encodes CDR1 MRHNA and CDR2 SNTAGT. The V and J ends lost 3 bases and 2 bases respectively, with 10 bases between them. CDR3 residues: CASSEGAQNTEAFF. The CDR3 DNA reads TGTGCCAGCAGTGAGGGGGCGCAAAACACTGAAGCTTTCTTT.

In this sample, this clone turned up once. CDR3 in amino acids: CASSTGTGGFDEQYF. The CDR3 DNA reads as TGTGCCAGTAGTACAGGGACAGGGGGCTTCGACGAGCAGTACTTC. The genes are TRBV19 and TRBJ2-7; TRBD1 matches at 12 bases. This CDR3 spans 15 amino acids. V lost 4 bases, J lost 5 bases, and 6 bases stayed unmatched. CDR1 and CDR2 from the germline V gene are LNHDA and SQIVND (reference sequence).

The genes are TRBV4-1 and TRBJ1-1, with D tentatively TRBD1 (5 bases). In germline, CDR1 is MGHRA, CDR2 YSYEKL. The V gene lost 5 bases and the J gene lost 6 bases, with 19 bases spanning the gap. The CDR3 has 15 residues. The CDR3 loop is CASSESRVWVAEAFF. The CDR3 DNA sequence: TGCGCCAGCAGCGAATCCAGGGTGTGGGTGGCTGAAGCTTTCTTT.

The count of this clone is one. The chain links TRBV28 to TRBJ1-4, with 8 bases matching TRBD1. Trimming cost V 5 bases and J 7 bases; bases outside gene matches: 12. The CDR3 extends over 16 amino acids. CDR1 MDHEN and CDR2 SYDVKM come from the germline V gene. CDR3 DNA sequence: TGTGCCAGCAGTCCCTACCTGACAGGGGTAACTGAAAAACTGTTTTTT. Encoded protein: CASSPYLTGVTEKLFF. Drawing the rest from reference TRBV28 and TRBJ1-4, the complete variable domain is DVKVTQSSRYLVKRTGEKVFLECVQDMDHENMFWYRQDPGLGLRLIYFSYDVKMKEKGDIPEGYSVSREKKERFSLILESASTNQTSMYLCASSPYLTGVTEKLFFGSGTQLSVL.

The chain is built from TRBV9 and TRBJ1-5; a weak D match, TRBD1 (5 bases). Looked up from germline, CDR1 is SGDLS and CDR2 is YYNGEE. CDR3 length: 14 amino acids. The V and J ends lost 1 base and 5 bases respectively, with 10 bases between them. CDR3 coding DNA: TGTGCCAGCAGCGTACAGGGTGAGGATCAGCCCCAGCATTTT. As protein: CASSVQGEDQPQHF.